These 23 T cell receptor beta chains originate from one sample sequenced in a study of T-cell memory formation after mild COVID-19. TCRdb reanalysed the 5' RACE reads using MiXCR and keeps one entry per CDR3 protein. The sample shows hundreds of thousands of distinct CDR3 sequences, about 13% of them seen only once. The sequenced sample was PBMCs or a T cell subset sorted from them (not recorded which). The receptors originated from a man in his late teens or twenties who had mild COVID-19 (a few samples of this study predate the infection). Cell type and time point are not known.

This chain joins TRBV7-9 and TRBJ1-1, with D uncertain. CDR3 size: 12 residues. CDR1 SEHNR and CDR2 FQNEAQ come from the germline V gene (reference sequence). Trimming shortened V by 5 bases and J by 8 bases, and 12 bases separated the two germline ends. The CDR3, as DNA: TGTGCCAGCAGCCCAGAGGGTTGGGAAGCTTTCTTT. This translates into CASSPEGWEAFF.

This rearrangement joins TRBV12-3 or TRBV12-4 to TRBJ1-5, with D maybe TRBD1 (6 bases). The CDR3 spans 18 residues. The V end was cut by 3 bases, the J end by 0 bases, with 18 bases between. The CDR3: CASSFWDTRLYSNQPQHF. The CDR3 region has the DNA TGTGCCAGCAGTTTTTGGGACACGCGGCTCTATAGCAATCAGCCCCAGCATTTT.

There are a few counts of this clonotype. The chain recombines TRBV7-2 with TRBJ1-2; 7 bases align to TRBD1. Germline V gene sequence: CDR1 SGHTA, CDR2 FQGNSA. V was pared by 2 bases and J by 5 bases, with 8 bases of the junction left unmatched. The CDR3 has 15 residues. The CDR3 loop reads CASSLTRGILYGYTF. The CDR3 region has the DNA TGTGCCAGCAGCTTAACCAGGGGGATTCTTTATGGCTACACCTTC.

This clonotype turned up a few times. The V gene is TRBV27, the J gene TRBJ2-2; D not certain. V gave up 3 bases and J gave up 1 base, with 6 bases separating them. This CDR3 comprises 14 residues. Germline V CDR1 and CDR2: MNHEY, SMNVEV (reference sequence). As DNA, the CDR3 is TGTGCCAGCAGTTTCGTGGGGAACACCGGGGAGCTGTTTTTT. This sequence encodes CASSFVGNTGELFF.

This clonotype was observed a handful of times. This chain links TRBV4-1 with TRBJ2-5; the D is unclear. Germline CDR1 and CDR2: MGHRA and YSYEKL. The CDR3 is 13 amino acids. V was pared by 4 bases and J by 0 bases, with 6 bases between. This CDR3 reads CASSPQNQETQYF. The CDR3 nucleotides are TGCGCCAGCAGCCCCCAGAACCAAGAGACCCAGTACTTC.

This clonotype was detected only a few times. This sequence joins TRBV6-5 and TRBJ2-3, with 7 nucleotides matching TRBD2. V shed 5 bases, J shed 2 bases, and the junction held 13 bases outside the gene matches. CDR1 is MNHEY, CDR2 SVGAGI, per germline. This CDR3 contains 17 residues. The CDR3 reads CASSRGWLAVNTDTQYF. The DNA for the CDR3 is TGTGCCAGCAGTAGGGGTTGGCTAGCGGTAAACACAGATACGCAGTATTTT.

A few counts support this clonotype. The chain uses TRBV20-1 and TRBJ2-1, with no clear D. The CDR3 is made up of 14 amino acids. Trimming stripped 1 base from V and 2 bases from J, with 9 bases between. Germline V gene sequence: CDR1 DFQATT, CDR2 SNEGSKA (reference sequence). Written as DNA, the CDR3 is TGCAGTGCTAGAGTCCCCTCCACCTACAATGAGCAGTTCTTC. It codes for CSARVPSTYNEQFF.

This chain joins TRBV24-1 and TRBJ2-3; tentatively, D is TRBD1 (7 bases). Germline V CDR1 and CDR2: KGHDR, SFDVKD. This CDR3 has 15 residues. V was trimmed by 5 bases and J by 0 bases, leaving 11 bases between them. CDR3 amino acids: CATSGRDSSTDTQYF. The CDR3 region has the DNA TGTGCCACCAGTGGGAGGGACAGTAGCACAGATACGCAGTATTTT.

This clonotype was counted ten times or more. The chain is built from TRBV12-3 or TRBV12-4 and TRBJ2-7; 7 positions match TRBD2. This CDR3 is 12 amino acids long. V gave up 6 bases and J gave up 4 bases; unmatched junction bases: 3. The CDR3 DNA reads as TGTGCCAGCAGAGGACTAGGGTACGAGCAGTACTTC. Translation gives CASRGLGYEQYF.

This clonotype was seen a handful of times. The chain recombines TRBV6-5 with TRBJ1-1; D gene ambiguous. Between the trimmed V and J ends, which lost 6 bases and 0 bases, there was a span of 20 bases. CDR3 length: 17 amino acids. CDR1 and CDR2 from the germline V gene are MNHEY and SVGAGI. This chain's CDR3 is CASSPPLWEGLNTEAFF. The CDR3, as DNA: TGTGCCAGCAGCCCCCCTTTATGGGAAGGCTTGAACACTGAAGCTTTCTTT.

This chain uses TRBV2 with TRBJ1-1; D gene uncertain. CDR1 is SNHLY and CDR2 is FYNNEI in the germline V gene. V was shortened by 6 bases and J by 1 base, with 9 bases between the two germline ends. This CDR3 has 13 amino acids. The CDR3 region is CASRADANTEAFF. The CDR3 bases are TGTGCCAGCAGAGCCGACGCGAACACTGAAGCTTTCTTT.

The chain links TRBV23-1 to TRBJ2-1; D is tentatively TRBD1 or TRBD2 (6 bases each). TRBV23-1 is an ORF, and what it does is uncertain. The CDR3 covers 12 residues. Trimming stripped 6 bases from V and 8 bases from J, with 11 bases between. CDR3 region: CASRGGHYEQFF. The CDR3 DNA reads as TGCGCCAGCAGAGGGGGGCATTATGAGCAGTTCTTC.

This sequence joins TRBV3-1 and TRBJ1-3; a possible D gene is TRBD1 (5 bases). The CDR3 is 14 amino acids. Germline CDR1 LGHDT, CDR2 YNNKEL (reference sequence). V lost 4 bases and J 4 bases, leaving 11 bases between the germline ends. This CDR3 is CASSPWPGGNTIYF. CDR3 sequence (DNA): TGTGCCAGCAGCCCGTGGCCAGGGGGAAACACCATATATTTT. Combining the CDR3 with reference TRBV3-1 and TRBJ1-3 gives the whole variable domain DTAVSQTPKYLVTQMGNDKSIKCEQNLGHDTMYWYKQDSKKFLKIMFSYNNKELIINETVPNRFSPKSPDKAHLNLHINSLELGDSAVYFCASSPWPGGNTIYFGEGSWLTVV.

This chain connects TRBV7-9 to TRBJ2-7, with D tentatively TRBD2 (5 bases). Trimming stripped 7 bases from V and 0 bases from J, with 13 bases between. CDR3 length: 14 residues. Looked up from germline, CDR1 is SEHNR and CDR2 is FQNEAQ (reference sequence). In nucleotides, the CDR3 is TGTGCCAGCAAAGGACTCGAAAGCTCCTACGAGCAGTACTTC. It encodes CASKGLESSYEQYF.

The chain combines TRBV12-3 or TRBV12-4 with TRBJ2-2; D may correspond to TRBD1 or TRBD2 (5 bases each). V lost 5 bases, J lost 8 bases, and 12 bases lay in between. The CDR3 has 13 amino acids. Here the CDR3 reads CASSRQRGGELFF. The CDR3, as DNA: TGTGCCAGCAGTCGACAGAGGGGAGGGGAGCTGTTTTTT.

This clonotype was found a few times. The rearrangement uses TRBV6-5 and TRBJ1-6; 9 nucleotides align to TRBD1. Germline CDR1 and CDR2: MNHEY and SVGAGI. This CDR3 region has 18 residues. Germline trimming cut 2 bases from V and 0 bases from J; bases unmatched to any gene: 5. This CDR3 is CASSYGTGISSYNSPLHF. CDR3 bases: TGTGCCAGCAGTTACGGGACAGGGATTAGCTCCTATAATTCACCCCTCCACTTT.

At least ten counts were recorded for this clonotype. V gene TRBV5-1 combines with J gene TRBJ2-1; TRBD1 might be the D (6 bases). CDR1 and CDR2 (germline): SGHRS, YFSETQ. The length of the CDR3 is 14 residues. The V end was cut by 2 bases, the J end by 6 bases, with 12 bases between. CDR3 residues: CASSLQGRANEQFF. The CDR3 region has the DNA TGCGCCAGCAGCTTACAGGGTCGGGCCAATGAGCAGTTCTTC.

A few counts support this clonotype. The V and J genes are TRBV11-2 and TRBJ2-3; 15 bases are shared with TRBD2. Germline loops: CDR1 SGHAT, CDR2 FQNNGV. J was trimmed by 0 bases and V by 5 bases; bases with no gene match: 3. The CDR3 is 17 amino acids. For the CDR3, the DNA is TGTGCCAGCAGCCGGACTAGCGGGGGGGCTAGCACAGATACGCAGTATTTT. This gives the protein CASSRTSGGASTDTQYF. The entire variable domain, with the rest obtained from reference TRBV11-2 and TRBJ2-3, is as follows: EAGVAQSPRYKIIEKRQSVAFWCNPISGHATLYWYQQILGQGPKLLIQFQNNGVVDDSQLPKDRFSAERLKGVDSTLKIQPAKLEDSAVYLCASSRTSGGASTDTQYFGPGTRLTVL.

The J gene is TRBJ2-5, the V gene TRBV11-2; D unresolved. Trimming stripped 5 bases from V and 7 bases from J, with 8 bases between. Germline lookup yields CDR1 SGHAT and CDR2 FQNNGV. This CDR3 contains 11 residues. CDR3 protein: CASSPRATQYF. CDR3 DNA sequence: TGTGCCAGCAGCCCCCGGGCGACCCAGTACTTC.

The chain has TRBV5-1 and TRBJ1-4, with a possible D match to TRBD1 (5 bases). The CDR3 runs 17 residues. V lost 4 bases to trimming and J lost 0 bases, with 16 bases between them. The germline gives CDR1 SGHRS, CDR2 YFSETQ. CDR3 sequence: CASSQGPDGSTNEKLFF. The CDR3 coding sequence is TGCGCCAGCAGCCAGGGCCCGGACGGCTCAACTAATGAAAAACTGTTTTTT.

V is TRBV7-2 and J is TRBJ2-7; TRBD1 matches at 7 bases. Per the germline V gene, CDR1 is SGHTA and CDR2 is FQGNSA. The CDR3 is 13 residues long. V shed 3 bases and J 6 bases; nucleotides not matched to a gene: 5. The CDR3 sequence is CASSFDRAGEQYF. The DNA for the CDR3 is TGTGCCAGCAGCTTCGACAGGGCTGGCGAGCAGTACTTC.

The chain uses TRBV5-1 and TRBJ2-7; 7 nucleotides align to TRBD1. The germline V gene has CDR1 SGHRS and CDR2 YFSETQ. The CDR3 contains 15 residues. V lost 5 bases to trimming and J lost 0 bases; unmatched junction nucleotides: 8. This CDR3 is CASSDPGQSSYEQYF. CDR3 in DNA: TGCGCCAGCAGTGACCCGGGACAGAGCTCCTACGAGCAGTACTTC.

The V and J genes are TRBV23-1 and TRBJ2-5, with 7 bases identical to TRBD2. TRBV23-1 is an ORF, with its function uncertain. The V segment lost 10 bases and the J segment 5 bases; nucleotides outside the gene matches: 16. The CDR3 spans 15 residues. The CDR3 nucleotides are TGCGCCAAGTACGGGGGGAGAACGAAATGTGAGACCCAGTACTTC. Protein product: CAKYGGRTKCETQYF.